This entry is about one T cell receptor beta chain. The entry originates in a study of patients and donors after allogeneic stem cell transplantation. The junction had 6 bases not matched to a gene; V was cut back by 3 bases and J by 7 bases. This CDR3 has 13 amino acids. Germline assignment: CDR1 SGHRS and CDR2 YFSETQ. TCRdb used MiXCR to reprocess the RT-PCR reads, holding one entry per CDR3 protein. This table has roughly 960,000 distinct CDR3 sequences, more than 15% appearing once. The sequence was collected from a human donor who was either an allogeneic HSCT recipient or a stem cell or donor lymphocyte infusion donor (not recorded which). It is not recorded whose cells these are; they may come from a transplant donor. V and J are TRBV5-1 and TRBJ1-1; 7 nucleotides line up with TRBD1. The specimen was blood, either unsorted or a sorted T cell fraction (not recorded which). Here the CDR3 DNA reads TGCGCCAGCAGCTCGGGACAGTCCCTTGAAGCTTTCTTT. Translation: CASSSGQSLEAFF.